Each of the 11 T cell receptor beta chains below was sequenced from the same sample in a study of T cells in Graves' hyperthyroidism and ophthalmopathy. Amplified regions were TCR beta CDR3 sequences from RNA transcripts. During a first-round RT-PCR of the TCR CDR3, the HTBI primer set was used. Using its own MiXCR run on the multiplex PCR reads, TCRdb lists one record per CDR3 protein. The table shows fewer than 250,000 distinct CDR3 sequences, with approximately 25% occurring only once. Sequenced material: blood. The receptors here all came from a woman aged 35 to 49 with Graves' ophthalmopathy.

This clonotype was seen repeatedly, ten times or more. The chain joins TRBV5-1 to TRBJ1-1; 7 bases are shared with TRBD1. J gave up 4 bases and V 4 bases, and 13 bases lay outside the gene matches. The CDR3 runs to 16 residues. CDR1 and CDR2 from the germline V gene are SGHRS and YFSETQ. The CDR3 region has the DNA TGCGCCAGCAGCCCGGCACTTGGGCAGGGGGTCACTGAAGCTTTCTTT. Residues: CASSPALGQGVTEAFF.

This clonotype was counted at least ten times. The chain uses TRBV6-1 and TRBJ2-5, with D possibly matching TRBD1 (5 bases). Per germline, CDR1 MNHNS and CDR2 SASEGT. Trimming took off 1 base at V and 5 bases at J, with 17 bases between the two ends. This CDR3 is 16 amino acids long. This CDR3 is CASSEGRPQGYETQYF. The CDR3 DNA follows: TGTGCCAGCAGTGAAGGGCGGCCGCAGGGTTACGAGACCCAGTACTTC.

CDR3 in DNA: TGTGCCCCTACGGTATCTGGGGCCAACGTCCTGACTTTC. It translates to CAPTVSGANVLTF. The J gene is TRBJ2-6, the V gene TRBV9; D not certain. Germline-derived CDR1 and CDR2 are SGDLS and YYNGEE. V was pared by 10 bases and J by 1 base, with 9 bases between. CDR3 length equals 13 residues.

This clonotype was seen many times. The chain joins TRBV9 to TRBJ2-7; tentative D call: TRBD1 (6 bases). The CDR3 sequence is 14 residues long. CDR1 is SGDLS and CDR2 is YYNGEE in the germline V gene. Trimming took 0 bases from V and 0 from J, leaving 7 bases between them. The chain's CDR3 is CASSVEQGSYEQYF. The CDR3 coding sequence is TGTGCCAGCAGCGTAGAACAGGGCTCCTACGAGCAGTACTTC.

This clonotype showed up many times. This rearrangement joins TRBV6-1 to TRBJ1-2; possible D gene TRBD1, 6 bases. Per the germline V gene, CDR1 is MNHNS and CDR2 is SASEGT. Trimming cost V 8 bases and J 4 bases, with 14 bases left between them. The CDR3 is made up of 13 amino acids. The CDR3 loop is CASAFRGTYGYTF. CDR3 in DNA: TGTGCCAGCGCTTTCAGGGGCACCTATGGCTACACCTTC.

The chain uses TRBV6-1 and TRBJ2-2; D not certain. This CDR3 contains 11 residues. CDR1 is MNHNS, CDR2 SASEGT, per germline. Here the CDR3 reads CALHNTGELFF. CDR3 DNA: TGTGCTCTCCACAACACCGGGGAGCTGTTTTTT.

This clonotype has just a few counts. The J gene is TRBJ1-2, the V gene TRBV27; 8 nucleotides line up with TRBD1. Trimming at V came to 10 bases and at J to 7 bases, leaving 14 bases not matched to a gene. The CDR3 runs to 14 residues. Germline CDR1 and CDR2: MNHEY and SMNVEV (reference sequence). The CDR3 DNA sequence: TGTGCCACCCGCACCTACCAGGGGGCGAGTGGCTACACCTTC. Its protein product is CATRTYQGASGYTF.

This clonotype was seen only a few times. The chain employs TRBV12-3 or TRBV12-4 and TRBJ1-2; D remains ambiguous. Trimming took off 5 bases at V and 4 bases at J, with 8 bases between the two ends. This CDR3 is 12 amino acids long. CDR3 DNA: TGTGCCAGCAGTCCCCACCGCTATGGCTACACCTTC. It translates to CASSPHRYGYTF.

This clonotype was found many times. The chain carries TRBV6-1 and TRBJ2-7; D is uncertain. Germline assignment: CDR1 MNHNS and CDR2 SASEGT. The CDR3 covers 14 residues. The V end was cut by 6 bases, the J end by 0 bases, with 12 bases between. The DNA of the CDR3 is TGTGCCAGCAGCTCGGGCCTCGACTCCTACGAGCAGTACTTC. It is translated as CASSSGLDSYEQYF.

This clonotype was recorded at least ten times. This rearrangement joins TRBV28 to TRBJ2-7; D gene uncertain. V was cut by 1 base and J by 4 bases, with 11 bases left in between. Germline V gene lookup returns CDR1 MDHEN and CDR2 SYDVKM. CDR3 length: 14 residues. CDR3 sequence (DNA): TGTGCCAGCAGTTTATTTCAGATTGGATACGAGCAGTACTTC. Encoded protein: CASSLFQIGYEQYF.

V and J are TRBV29-1 and TRBJ1-2; possibly TRBD1 for D (6 bases). Germline values: CDR1 SQVTM, CDR2 ANQGSEA. The CDR3 is made up of 13 amino acids. V gave up 0 bases and J gave up 4 bases, with 9 bases separating them. The CDR3: CSVEEGGRYGYTF. In nucleotides, the CDR3 is TGCAGCGTTGAAGAGGGGGGCCGCTATGGCTACACCTTC.